The 4 T cell receptor delta chains below were found in one sample sequenced in a study of Vδ1+ human thymocytes. Whole-study results and caveats: Thymic TRG and TRD repertoires appeared highly polyclonal.

No antigens are known for them. RNA was extracted from the cells and then reverse transcribed. Multiplex PCR used pooled V-gene forward primers and a constant-region reverse primer to amplify CDR3s. TCRdb applied CATT to the multiplex PCR reads for clone calling. The data hold about 25,000 delta-chain clones, with less than 30% observed a single time. The sequenced sample was Vdelta1+ gamma-delta thymocytes from the thymus. As to subset: FACS-sorted CD3+ TCRalphabeta- TCRVdelta1+ TCRVdelta2- thymocytes. The receptors here all came from a boy under three years old who had congenital heart surgery.

Only one count was recorded for this clone. This sequence joins TRDV1 and TRDJ1, with 12 bases lining up with TRDD3. J was trimmed by 0 bases and V by 4 bases; bases with no gene match: 21. CDR1 and CDR2 (germline): TSWWSYY, QGS. The CDR3 is 22 residues long. The CDR3 nucleotides are TGTGCTCTTGGGGGAAGAGTCGTACTGGGGGATACAAGGGTCCCGTACACCGATAAACTCATCTTT. This gives the protein CALGGRVVLGDTRVPYTDKLIF.

This clone has only a few counts. The J gene is TRDJ1, the V gene TRDV1; no definite D call. Germline V gene lookup returns CDR1 TSWWSYY and CDR2 QGS. This CDR3 spans 12 amino acids. Trimming pared 4 bases from V and 5 bases from J, leaving 8 bases between. The CDR3 bases are TGTGCTCTTGGGGCATTTGGAGATAAACTCATCTTT. This translates into CALGAFGDKLIF.

This clone occurred a few times. The chain uses TRDV1 and TRDJ1; 12 nucleotides match TRDD3. J lost 3 bases, V lost 5 bases, and 31 bases had no gene match. CDR1 and CDR2 from the germline V gene are TSWWSYY and QGS. The CDR3 spans 24 residues. CDR3 DNA: TGTGCTCTTGGGAAGCCACTTCCGGACCCGTACTGGGGGATACCCCAGACCCACGCCGATAAACTCATCTTT. Its protein is CALGKPLPDPYWGIPQTHADKLIF.

This clone has a count of ten or more. The chain joins TRDV1 to TRDJ1; weak D call: TRDD3 (6 bases). Germline V gene lookup returns CDR1 TSWWSYY and CDR2 QGS. Trimming shortened V by 9 bases and J by 0 bases, and 14 bases separated the two germline ends. The CDR3 loop spans 14 amino acids. DNA of the CDR3: TGTGCTCTAGCTGGGGCAAAATACACCGATAAACTCATCTTT. It specifies CALAGAKYTDKLIF.